The source of this TCR beta chain is a study of blood T cell repertoires in COVID-19. Background on the study: Sites in the United States, Italy and Spain provided acute and convalescent COVID-19 samples. Sources were T cells, B-cell-depleted T cells, or PBMCs; the material itself was cDNA or gDNA.

Germline CDR1 reads WNHNN; CDR2 reads SYGVQD (reference sequence). The CDR3 covers 14 residues. V was trimmed by 11 bases and J by 4 bases, leaving 20 bases between them. As handled by the study authors: Estimates of nucleated cell counts were drawn from the amplification of reference gene primers. Some clones are missing from TCRdb's copy, which holds only in-frame ones; the method was immunoSEQ multiplex PCR. V, J and clone size derive from that table, while D and trimming were established from the DNA sequence. The sample holds about 43,000 clones, 86% seen once. The clonotype originates from a man aged 55 to 70 with active COVID-19. J is TRBJ2-5 and V is TRBV10-1; D is possibly TRBD2 (5 bases). Sequencing used peripheral blood. The CDR3 loop reads CAAEGGKSGETQYF. In nucleotides, the CDR3 is TGCGCCGCAGAAGGAGGCAAATCGGGAGAGACCCAGTACTTC.